This T cell receptor beta chain derives from a study of blood T cell repertoires in COVID-19. Study-wide background: From T cells, B-cell-depleted T cells, or PBMCs came the material, which was cDNA or gDNA.

This CDR3 region has 14 residues. CDR1 is SEHNR, CDR2 FQNEAQ, per germline (reference sequence). J was trimmed by 8 bases and V by 3 bases; bases with no gene match: 4. In the authors' methods: How many nucleated cells were present was estimated from reference gene primer amplification. Data came from immunoSEQ multiplex PCR; TCRdb stores just in-frame clones and leaves some out. Clone size and the V and J calls come from that table; the DNA yielded D and trimming. This table holds over 120,000 clones, 84% found once. V and J are TRBV7-9 and TRBJ1-3, with 10 nucleotides matching TRBD1. The sequence derives from a human donor in a cohort sampled during active COVID-19. Source material: peripheral blood. The CDR3 is CASSLGTGEDTIYF. The CDR3 coding sequence is TGTGCCAGCAGCTTGGGGACAGGGGAGGACACCATATATTTT.